This T cell receptor (beta chain) was identified in a study of blood T cell repertoires in COVID-19. Across the whole study: Researchers got acute and convalescent COVID-19 samples from the United States, Italy and Spain. Nucleic acid was either cDNA or gDNA, and it came from T cells, B-cell-depleted T cells, or PBMCs.

The protocol was immunoSEQ multiplex PCR, while the TCRdb copy is restricted to in-frame clones and leaves out a portion. The data contain more than 200,000 clones, approximately 87% of them singletons. The sample was peripheral blood. The sequence derives from a woman between 50 and 59 years old with acute or convalescent COVID-19.

CDR3 in DNA: TGTGCCAGCAGGCGACAGGGGCATGACACTGAAGCTTTCTTT. It codes for CASRRQGHDTEAFF. This chain uses TRBV6-5 with TRBJ1-1; TRBD1 aligns across 8 bases. The V and J ends lost 6 bases and 3 bases, in that order; junction bases with no gene match: 6. Germline CDR1 reads MNHEY; CDR2 reads SVGAGI. The CDR3 is 14 residues long.